This TCR beta chain derives from a study of T cell changes during pregnancy in multiple sclerosis. CDR3 size: 16 residues. Germline V gives CDR1 GTSNPN, CDR2 SVGIG (reference sequence). The trim removed 0 bases at V and 0 bases at J, leaving 2 bases unmatched. The protocol was immunoSEQ multiplex PCR, while the TCRdb copy is restricted to in-frame clones and leaves out a portion. The sample shows 110,000 or so clones, 80% to 95% of them seen only once. The origin of this receptor is a female donor with multiple sclerosis, enrolled in a pregnancy study. The material sequenced was peripheral blood, taken before pregnancy. This chain links TRBV30 with TRBJ2-6, with 7 bases that match TRBD1. In nucleotides, the CDR3 is TGTGCCTGGAGTGTACAGGGGAGCTCTGGGGCCAACGTCCTGACTTTC. Its protein is CAWSVQGSSGANVLTF.